A selection of T cell receptor beta chains follows, all from one sample in a study of cytomegalovirus exposure and HLA in healthy donors. Assay used: immunoSEQ multiplex PCR; TCRdb lists only in-frame clones, some missing. Among tens of thousands of clones listed, over 75% were seen once. The sequencing input was PBMCs. These receptors were collected from a man aged 40-49 years in good health and CMV-seronegative. Both conserved end residues are part of each CDR3. A D gene is named only where the DNA matches it firmly. The size of a clone is reported for some rows only, either as once, few or many, or as a class for expanded clones.

v_call,clone_size,j_call,d_call,cdr3_aa,cdr3_nt
TRBV13,-,TRBJ1-6,TRBD1,CASSLANRGSSYNSPLHF,TGTGCCAGCAGCTTAGCGAACAGGGGGAGCTCCTATAATTCACCCCTCCACTTT
TRBV27,-,TRBJ2-3,TRBD2,CASTPTGGVPTADTQYF,TGTGCCAGCACCCCTACGGGGGGAGTCCCCACGGCAGATACGCAGTATTTT
TRBV27,-,TRBJ1-6,TRBD1,CASSLRGQGYSYNSPLHF,TGTGCCAGCAGTTTAAGGGGACAGGGCTACTCCTATAATTCACCCCTCCACTTT
TRBV4-1,few,TRBJ1-4,-,CASSQGPQTNEKLFF,TGCGCCAGCAGCCAAGGGCCCCAAACTAATGAAAAACTGTTTTTT
TRBV2,few,TRBJ1-4,TRBD1,CASRADRGGPEKLFF,TGTGCCAGCAGAGCCGACAGGGGGGGACCTGAAAAACTGTTTTTT
TRBV6-1,once,TRBJ2-5,-,CASRTGTTPQETQYF,TGTGCCAGCAGGACCGGGACAACTCCGCAAGAGACCCAGTACTTC
TRBV27,-,TRBJ2-1,TRBD2,CASSRGTSWNEQFF,TGTGCCAGCAGTAGAGGGACTAGTTGGAATGAGCAGTTCTTC
TRBV10-3,-,TRBJ2-1,TRBD2,CEGLLAGGTYNEQFF,TGTGAAGGTCTCTTAGCGGGGGGGACTTACAATGAGCAGTTCTTC
TRBV28,-,TRBJ1-1,-,CASTRTDRFLMNTEAFF,TGTGCCAGCACTCGGACAGATCGTTTTCTTATGAACACTGAAGCTTTCTTT
TRBV6-6,-,TRBJ2-7,TRBD2,CASSRLAGTYEQYF,TGTGCCAGCAGTAGACTAGCGGGTACCTACGAGCAGTACTTC
TRBV7-9,once,TRBJ1-2,-,CASSLEGLRRPTNYGYTF,TGTGCCAGCAGCTTAGAGGGGCTTAGGCGGCCGACTAACTATGGCTACACCTTC
TRBV10-3,few,TRBJ1-1,-,CAISGRDNEGTEAFF,TGTGCCATCAGCGGACGGGACAACGAAGGCACTGAAGCTTTCTTT
TRBV28,-,TRBJ2-7,TRBD2,CASRPSGSASYEQYF,TGTGCCAGCAGACCTAGCGGGAGTGCCTCCTACGAGCAGTACTTC
TRBV7-9,-,TRBJ2-7,-,CASSLAASYEQYF,TGTGCCAGCAGCTTAGCCGCCTCCTACGAGCAGTACTTC
TRBV5-6,few,TRBJ1-1,-,CASRGWGLNTEAFF,TGTGCCAGCAGGGGTTGGGGGCTAAACACTGAAGCTTTCTTT
TRBV5-6,-,TRBJ1-3,TRBD1,CASKTGTLGNTIYF,TGTGCCAGCAAGACAGGGACCCTTGGAAACACCATATATTTT
TRBV5-1,-,TRBJ2-3,TRBD1,CASSLGDRGMTDTQYF,TGCGCCAGCAGCTTGGGGGACAGGGGCATGACAGATACGCAGTATTTT
TRBV5-4,few,TRBJ2-3,TRBD2,CASRPTSGTDTQYF,TGTGCCAGCAGGCCAACTAGCGGCACAGATACGCAGTATTTT
TRBV2,-,TRBJ1-6,TRBD1,CASSDSTGGSSPLHF,TGTGCCAGCAGTGACTCTACAGGGGGCAGTTCACCCCTCCACTTT
TRBV5-4,-,TRBJ1-6,-,CASSSSAGVGSPLHF,TGTGCCAGCAGCTCCTCGGCCGGGGTGGGTTCACCCCTCCACTTT
TRBV5-4,-,TRBJ2-5,-,CASSGRRGGETQYF,TGTGCCAGCAGCGGCCGCAGGGGCGGCGAGACCCAGTACTTC
TRBV10-3,-,TRBJ2-5,-,CAISEGGGGQYF,TGTGCCATCAGTGAAGGGGGGGGAGGGCAGTACTTC
TRBV6-5,-,TRBJ1-4,-,CASSLRGTNEKLFF,TGTGCCAGCAGCTTGCGGGGAACTAATGAAAAACTGTTTTTT
TRBV27,-,TRBJ2-1,TRBD2,CASSLSRLAGGSILSSQFF,TGTGCCAGCAGTTTATCGAGACTAGCGGGGGGCTCCATCCTTTCGTCCCAATTCTTC
TRBV6-6,-,TRBJ2-1,TRBD1,CASRLQGAVNEQFF,TGTGCCAGCAGATTACAGGGGGCGGTAAATGAGCAGTTCTTC
TRBV15,-,TRBJ2-7,TRBD1,CATSSGTGIYEQYF,TGTGCCACCTCCTCCGGGACAGGGATCTACGAGCAGTACTTC
TRBV6-1,once,TRBJ2-3,-,CASSEERGYTQYF,TGTGCCAGCAGTGAGGAAAGGGGTTATACGCAGTATTTT
TRBV2,-,TRBJ2-2,TRBD2,CASRGAGGTGELFF,TGTGCCAGCAGAGGAGCGGGAGGGACCGGGGAGCTGTTTTTT
TRBV7-8,-,TRBJ2-3,TRBD1,CASSLRGTGRTDTQYF,TGTGCCAGCAGCTTAAGGGGGACAGGACGCACAGATACGCAGTATTTT
TRBV11-2,once,TRBJ1-3,TRBD1,CASSLPYRDRAGNTIYF,TGTGCCAGCAGCTTACCCTACCGGGACAGAGCTGGAAACACCATATATTTT
TRBV7-9,-,TRBJ1-4,-,CASGGLEQGNNEKLFF,TGTGCCAGCGGCGGGTTGGAACAGGGAAACAATGAAAAACTGTTTTTT
TRBV27,-,TRBJ2-7,TRBD2,CASSFGGGSQSSYEQYF,TGTGCCAGCAGTTTCGGCGGGGGTTCTCAAAGCTCCTACGAGCAGTACTTC
TRBV5-1,few,TRBJ2-1,-,CASNREPRNEQFF,TGCGCCAGCAATAGGGAGCCCCGCAATGAGCAGTTCTTC
TRBV11-2,few,TRBJ2-7,-,CASSFGQKPPYEQYF,TGTGCCAGCAGCTTCGGACAGAAACCTCCTTACGAGCAGTACTTC
TRBV6-1,-,TRBJ2-5,TRBD1,CASSGDRGGETQYF,TGTGCCAGCAGTGGTGACAGGGGAGGCGAGACCCAGTACTTC
TRBV10-1,few,TRBJ2-1,TRBD2,CASSVSGGQSSYNEQFF,TGCGCCAGCTCGGTATCGGGGGGGCAAAGCTCCTACAATGAGCAGTTCTTC
TRBV9,-,TRBJ2-7,TRBD1,CASSKWTGGEQYF,TGTGCCAGCAGCAAATGGACAGGGGGCGAGCAGTACTTC
TRBV4-2,-,TRBJ2-1,-,CASSQVKEGVGHNEQFF,TGTGCCAGCAGCCAAGTCAAAGAGGGGGTTGGACACAATGAGCAGTTCTTC
TRBV18,medium-sized,TRBJ1-4,-,CASSLPDQEEKLFF,TGTGCCAGCTCACTGCCGGATCAGGAAGAAAAACTGTTTTTT
TRBV6-5,-,TRBJ2-2,-,CASSLGQNTGELFF,TGTGCCAGCAGTTTGGGACAGAACACCGGGGAGCTGTTTTTT
TRBV7-9,-,TRBJ2-2,TRBD2,CASSASPSGATGELFF,TGTGCCAGCAGCGCCAGCCCTAGCGGGGCTACCGGGGAGCTGTTTTTT
TRBV27,-,TRBJ2-2,-,CASSHWAGTGELFF,TGTGCCAGCAGTCATTGGGCAGGGACCGGGGAGCTGTTTTTT
TRBV12-5,-,TRBJ2-1,-,CASGWGDSSYNEQFF,TGTGCTAGTGGTTGGGGGGACAGCTCCTACAATGAGCAGTTCTTC
TRBV18,-,TRBJ1-1,-,CASSPLGGQGNTEAFF,TGTGCCAGCTCACCCTTGGGGGGGCAAGGGAACACTGAAGCTTTCTTT
TRBV7-2,-,TRBJ2-1,-,CASSLAGVGPYNEQFF,TGTGCCAGCAGCTTAGCTGGGGTGGGGCCATACAATGAGCAGTTCTTC
TRBV11-1,-,TRBJ2-4,-,CASSLDTYKNIQYF,TGTGCCAGCAGCTTGGACACCTACAAAAACATTCAGTACTTC
TRBV12-5,-,TRBJ2-1,TRBD1,CASGLSRQGSYNEQFF,TGTGCTAGTGGTTTGTCAAGACAGGGGTCCTACAATGAGCAGTTCTTC
TRBV25-1,once,TRBJ2-7,-,CASSEYEGGSYEQYF,TGTGCCAGCAGTGAATACGAGGGCGGTTCCTACGAGCAGTACTTC
TRBV19,-,TRBJ2-7,-,CASSIGVLLGEQYF,TGTGCCAGTAGTATAGGGGTTTTGCTCGGGGAGCAGTACTTC
TRBV5-4,-,TRBJ1-2,TRBD1,CASSLGTDRGHGYTF,TGTGCCAGCAGCTTGGGGACCGACAGGGGCCATGGCTACACCTTC
TRBV15,-,TRBJ2-7,-,CATSRQGWGLEQYF,TGTGCCACCAGCAGACAGGGGTGGGGTTTGGAGCAGTACTTC
TRBV5-6,-,TRBJ1-5,-,CASSFSSAGTFQPQHF,TGTGCCAGCAGCTTTAGCTCGGCGGGAACCTTCCAGCCCCAGCATTTT
TRBV5-1,-,TRBJ2-7,-,CASSLGVPDSSYEQYF,TGCGCCAGCAGCTTGGGGGTACCCGACAGCTCCTACGAGCAGTACTTC
TRBV25-1,-,TRBJ2-4,TRBD2,CASSGTGGIQYF,TGTGCCAGCAGTGGGACGGGGGGCATTCAGTACTTC
TRBV4-1,once,TRBJ2-1,-,CASSQEPRKPAGHEQFF,TGCGCCAGCAGCCAAGAACCCCGAAAACCCGCGGGGCATGAGCAGTTCTTC
TRBV5-1,-,TRBJ1-1,TRBD1,CASSTQGDTEAFF,TGCGCCAGCAGCACACAGGGGGACACTGAAGCTTTCTTT
TRBV14,-,TRBJ2-3,TRBD2,CASSQTAGGPGDTQYF,TGTGCCAGCAGCCAAACGGCGGGAGGGCCCGGAGATACGCAGTATTTT
TRBV2,-,TRBJ1-1,TRBD1,CASSGGQFMNTEAFF,TGTGCCAGCAGTGGGGGACAGTTCATGAACACTGAAGCTTTCTTT
TRBV5-1,-,TRBJ2-7,TRBD1,CASSLGQASPGEQYF,TGCGCCAGCAGCTTAGGACAGGCCTCACCGGGGGAGCAGTACTTC
TRBV27,-,TRBJ2-7,TRBD2,CASSLSAGETAYEQYF,TGTGCCAGCAGTTTATCAGCGGGAGAAACCGCCTACGAGCAGTACTTC